This TCR beta chain originates from a study of shared clonotypes between healthy human individuals. Concerning this clone: The antigen remains unidentified.

In the naive CD8 group, cells lacked CD45RO and were positively selected for CCR7, so terminally differentiated effector memory CD45RA+ cells were left out. Clones were sequenced by immunoSEQ multiplex PCR, and TCRdb holds only the in-frame ones, with some missing. The table has 600,000 or so clones, approximately 95% seen once. CDR3 length: 15 residues. The V and J ends lost 7 bases and 2 bases, in that order; junction bases with no gene match: 7. CDR1 and CDR2 from the germline V gene are ENHRY and SYGVKD. General observations from the study: Several donors showed sharing of approximately 5% of naive CD4 clonotypes. Compared with clonotypes that all four donors shared, non-shared clonotypes had lower generation probabilities.

This sequence was found in a woman in her thirties in good health. This chain links TRBV10-3 with TRBJ2-2, with 7 bases identical to TRBD2. Material for sequencing was naive CD8+ T cells sorted from blood. The CDR3 region has the DNA TGTGCCATCACCCCTCGGGAGGTCAACACCGGGGAGCTGTTTTTT. Translation: CAITPREVNTGELFF.